This T cell receptor beta chain was documented in a study of TIL therapy for anti-PD-1-resistant metastatic lung cancer. This was the immunoSEQ v3 assay. This table comes from immunoSEQ multiplex PCR, and its TCRdb copy is limited to in-frame clones, with some not included. The table lists approximately 92,000 clones, about three fifths of them singletons, with around 9.9% in the top ten. Noted time point: pre-treatment sample, taken before nivolumab and TIL therapy. Tumor tissue came from excised metastases, mostly pleural nodules or supraclavicular lymph nodes. The CDR3 is made up of 14 amino acids. Germline V CDR1 and CDR2: GTSNPN, SVGIG (reference sequence). V was shortened by 4 bases and J by 0 bases, with 10 bases between the two germline ends. On this clone itself: The antigen remains unidentified.

Study-wide points: TIL cultures after expansion showed higher clonality and lower diversity than baseline tumor (median about 6% vs 30%).

This clonotype was sampled from a person between 25 and 80 years old with non-small cell lung cancer. The sample in question was tumor tissue, obtained at baseline. V is TRBV30 and J is TRBJ1-3; no reliable D call. This CDR3 is CAWTDGFSGNTIYF. The DNA of the CDR3 is TGTGCCTGGACCGACGGATTCTCTGGAAACACCATATATTTT.